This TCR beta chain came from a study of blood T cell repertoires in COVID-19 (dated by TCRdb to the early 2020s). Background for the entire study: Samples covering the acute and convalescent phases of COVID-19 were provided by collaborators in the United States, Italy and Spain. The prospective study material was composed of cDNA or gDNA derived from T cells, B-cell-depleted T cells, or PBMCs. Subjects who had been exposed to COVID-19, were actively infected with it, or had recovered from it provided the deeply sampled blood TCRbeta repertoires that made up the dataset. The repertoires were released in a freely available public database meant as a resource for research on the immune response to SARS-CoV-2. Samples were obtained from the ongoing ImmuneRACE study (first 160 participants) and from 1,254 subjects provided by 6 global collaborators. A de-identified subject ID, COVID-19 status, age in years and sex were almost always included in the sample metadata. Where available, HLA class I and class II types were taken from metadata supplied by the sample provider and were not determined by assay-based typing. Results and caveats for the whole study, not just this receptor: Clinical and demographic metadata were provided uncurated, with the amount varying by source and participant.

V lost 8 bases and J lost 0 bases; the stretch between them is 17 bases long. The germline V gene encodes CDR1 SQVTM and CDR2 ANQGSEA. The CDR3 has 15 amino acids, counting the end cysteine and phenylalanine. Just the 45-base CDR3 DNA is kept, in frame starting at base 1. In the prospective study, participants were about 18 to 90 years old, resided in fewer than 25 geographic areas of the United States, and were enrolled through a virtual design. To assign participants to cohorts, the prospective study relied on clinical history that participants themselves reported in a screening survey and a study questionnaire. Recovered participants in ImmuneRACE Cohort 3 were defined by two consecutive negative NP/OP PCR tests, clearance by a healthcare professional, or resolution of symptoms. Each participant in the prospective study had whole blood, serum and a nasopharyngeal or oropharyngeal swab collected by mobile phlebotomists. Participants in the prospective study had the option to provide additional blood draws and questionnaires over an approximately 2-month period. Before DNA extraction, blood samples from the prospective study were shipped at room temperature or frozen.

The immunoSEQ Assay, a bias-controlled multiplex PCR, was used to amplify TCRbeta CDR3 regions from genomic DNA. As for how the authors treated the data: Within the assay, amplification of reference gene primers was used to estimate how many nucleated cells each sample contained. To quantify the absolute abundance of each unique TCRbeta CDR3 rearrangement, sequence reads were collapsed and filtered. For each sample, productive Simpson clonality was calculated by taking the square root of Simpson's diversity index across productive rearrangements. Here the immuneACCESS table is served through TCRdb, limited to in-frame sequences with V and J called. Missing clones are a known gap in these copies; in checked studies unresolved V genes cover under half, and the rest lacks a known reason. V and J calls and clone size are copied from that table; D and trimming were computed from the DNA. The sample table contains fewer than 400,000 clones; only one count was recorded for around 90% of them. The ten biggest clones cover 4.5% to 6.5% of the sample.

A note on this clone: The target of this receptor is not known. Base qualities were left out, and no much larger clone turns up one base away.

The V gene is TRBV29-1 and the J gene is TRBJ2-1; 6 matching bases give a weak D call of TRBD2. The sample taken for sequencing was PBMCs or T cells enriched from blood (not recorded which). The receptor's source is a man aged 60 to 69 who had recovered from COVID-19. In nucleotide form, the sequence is TGCAGCTTCCGCCGGGAGCCGAGCTCCTACAATGAGCAGTTCTTC. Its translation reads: CSFRREPSSYNEQFF.